The sequence of this T cell receptor beta chain was determined in a study of regulatory T cells in long-lasting Graves disease. Study findings and constraints: Favoring TRBV28, TRBJ1-2 and TRBJ2-5 was a feature seen in persistent disease. Shared public clonotypes totalled approximately 3,000 in persistent patients, compared with about a thousand in new patients. Limited sample numbers may have lowered accuracy.

Specified time point: persistent/refractory GD, antithyroid drugs over 5 years with positive TRAb. Scientists built the TCR library using RNA that was extracted from PBMCs. Diagnosis followed American Thyroid Association guidelines for Graves' disease. With iRepertoire HTBI primers and Arm-PCR of CDR3 regions, TCR beta libraries were built. From the multiplex PCR reads, TCRdb called clonotypes with MiXCR, one entry per CDR3 protein. The sample holds fewer than 450,000 distinct CDR3 sequences, less than 25% seen once. Notes on this clonotype: The antigen is undetermined.

Germline lookup yields CDR1 DFQATT and CDR2 SNEGSKA (reference sequence). This CDR3 is 14 amino acids long. J gave up 1 base and V 6 bases, and 5 bases lay outside the gene matches. The source is a female donor with Graves disease. This sequence joins TRBV20-1 and TRBJ2-7, with 11 bases that match TRBD2. Sample: peripheral blood mononuclear cells (PBMCs), taken when the disease was refractory, from a patient treated with antithyroid drugs. The CDR3 loop reads CSAKTSGRSYEQYF. The CDR3 coding sequence is TGCAGTGCAAAAACTAGCGGGAGATCCTACGAGCAGTACTTC.